These T cell receptor beta chains were read from a single sample in a study of cytomegalovirus exposure and HLA in healthy donors. Assay: immunoSEQ multiplex PCR; the TCRdb copy retains only in-frame clones and omits some. Among under 200,000 clones listed, 80% to 85% were seen once. Specimen: PBMCs. The receptors were gathered from a man aged 40-49 years in good health and CMV-seropositive. CDR3s include the opening cysteine and the closing phenylalanine or tryptophan. Fields, in order: D gene, V gene, CDR3 length, J gene, clone size, CDR3 DNA, CDR3 protein. D genes are given only for firm matches. Size tells how often a clone was seen (once, few, many) or the class of an expanded clone, and some rows leave it out.

TRBD1,TRBV28,14,TRBJ2-7,.,TGTGCCAGCATTTCGACAGGGGGCTGGAACGAGCAGTACTTC,CASISTGGWNEQYF
.,TRBV7-8,15,TRBJ2-5,once,TGTGCCAGCAGCTTAGAAACGGTTCTGGGAGGGACCCAGTACTTC,CASSLETVLGGTQYF
TRBD2,TRBV7-3,20,TRBJ2-7,.,TGTGCCAGCAGCAGAGGGGGGACTAGCGGAAACCAGTACAACCCCTACGAGCAGTACTTC,CASSRGGTSGNQYNPYEQYF
.,TRBV10-3,11,TRBJ2-7,.,TGTGCCATCAGTGGCAGCTACGAGCAGTACTTC,CAISGSYEQYF
TRBD2,TRBV5-1,15,TRBJ2-3,few,TGCGCCAGCAGCCCTTCTAGCGGGGGCATAGATACGCAGTATTTT,CASSPSSGGIDTQYF
.,TRBV7-2,13,TRBJ1-5,many,TGTGCCAGCAGCTTAGAAGGGGCTCAGCCCCAGCATTTT,CASSLEGAQPQHF
.,TRBV5-1,13,TRBJ1-1,.,TGCGCCAGCAGACCCACAGGCGAGACTGAAGCTTTCTTT,CASRPTGETEAFF
.,TRBV5-1,14,TRBJ1-2,.,TGCGCCAGCAGAAAAGAGGGCGGTTACTATGGCTACACCTTC,CASRKEGGYYGYTF
.,TRBV11-3,13,TRBJ1-1,.,TGTGCCAGCAGCTTAGATCAAGTCAGTGAAGCTTTCTTT,CASSLDQVSEAFF
.,TRBV14,13,TRBJ1-2,few,TGTGCCAGCAGCCAAGGCGGATACTATGGCTACACCTTC,CASSQGGYYGYTF
.,TRBV18,14,TRBJ2-5,.,TGTGCCAGCTCACAGTTGCCGGTCGGGGAGACCCAGTACTTC,CASSQLPVGETQYF
.,TRBV28,16,TRBJ1-4,.,TGTGCCAGCAGTGACCCGGTAAATCCCCGATCGGGAAAACTGTTTTTT,CASSDPVNPRSGKLFF
TRBD1,TRBV28,14,TRBJ1-5,few,TGTGCCAGCAGTTTAACACAGGGGGGCCAGCCCCAGCATTTT,CASSLTQGGQPQHF
TRBD2,TRBV27,14,TRBJ2-3,.,TGTGCAGCCGGGTCGGGCGGGGGGCCCGTCTCGCAGTATTTT,CAAGSGGGPVSQYF
.,TRBV6-5,14,TRBJ1-6,.,TGTGCCAGCAGTAAGCTTCATTATAATTCCCCCCTCCACTTT,CASSKLHYNSPLHF
TRBD1,TRBV6-6,13,TRBJ1-2,.,TGTGCCAGCAGCGGGACAGGCGGTTATGGCTACACCTTC,CASSGTGGYGYTF
.,TRBV5-6,17,TRBJ2-4,few,TGTGCCAGCAGCGGAAATCCTTTAGGGGGAGATAGAAACATTCAGTACTTC,CASSGNPLGGDRNIQYF
.,TRBV18,15,TRBJ2-5,.,TGTGCCAGCTCACCACCGCAGGGAATGGGAGAGACCCAGTACTTC,CASSPPQGMGETQYF
TRBD1,TRBV5-8,16,TRBJ2-7,.,TGTGCCAGCAGCTCCATCCGGGACAGGCCACCCTACGAGCAGTACTTC,CASSSIRDRPPYEQYF
.,TRBV27,14,TRBJ2-2,.,TGTGCCAGCAGCCTACAGGGCACGGCCGGGGAGCTGTTTTTT,CASSLQGTAGELFF
.,TRBV2,16,TRBJ1-5,.,TGTGCCAGCAGTGGGACAGAGGAGCGCTTAAATCAGCCCCAGCATTTT,CASSGTEERLNQPQHF
TRBD2,TRBV7-2,16,TRBJ2-5,.,TGTGCCAGCAGCTTAGCGCCAGCGGGGGGAGGCGGGACCCAGTACTTC,CASSLAPAGGGGTQYF
TRBD1,TRBV6-5,15,TRBJ2-7,.,TGTGCCAGCACCGAAGGGACAGGGGTCTCCTACGAGCAGTACTTC,CASTEGTGVSYEQYF
.,TRBV5-6,13,TRBJ1-1,.,TGTGCCAGCACCTCTGGCTTGAACACTGAAGCTTTCTTT,CASTSGLNTEAFF
.,TRBV4-3,16,TRBJ1-3,.,TGCGCCAGCAGCCAAGAGACAGTACCCGTTGTAAACACCATATATTTT,CASSQETVPVVNTIYF